This TCR beta chain was documented in a study of breast tumors, draining lymph nodes, adjacent tissues listed by TCRdb under 2016. In terms of the full investigation: Breast cancer patients provided tumor, adjacent nontumor tissue and axillary lymph nodes, and the study compared the TCR beta repertoires across these three sources. In human breast cancer, the study set out to evaluate how tumor, surrounding tissue and draining lymph node repertoires relate to one another and whether T cells may move between these sites.

In the case of this clonotype: Its antigen target is currently unknown. A much larger clone sits a single nucleotide away, making a read error possible.

From the cysteine up to the phenylalanine, the CDR3 has a length of 16 residues. Only CDR3 DNA remains: 48 bases, in frame from the first base. The CDR1 and CDR2 encoded by the germline V gene (reference sequence) are SEHNR and FQNEAQ. The axillary draining lymph nodes of breast cancer patients were the source of the lymph node samples. Results the study describes overall, beyond this receptor: The study presented the conclusion that tumor T cells originate in lymph nodes as consistent with a hypothesis, not as something directly demonstrated. Tumor T-cell repertoires showed less diversity than lymph node repertoires and more diversity than nontumor tissue repertoires, and tumor T-cell repertoires showed preferential V and J gene usage. Tumor and nontumor tissue repertoires were significantly more similar in luminal-like than in basal-like breast cancer. A scenario in which most tumor T cells derive from the lymph node and then expand within tumor tissue was judged to be consistent with the data.

TCRdb lists the instrument as Illumina HiSeq 2000. TCR beta chain libraries were generated by multiplex PCR amplification. The amplified TCR beta chain products were analyzed by high-throughput sequencing. TCRdb reprocessing: public reads trimmed at Q25 with fastp, clones called with MiXCR, in-frame beta chains kept. Here each entry gathers all rows of one CDR3 protein and keeps the most common genes and DNA. The sample table shows 190,000 or so distinct CDR3 sequences, and roughly 29% are seen once. The top ten hold 4% to 5.5% of the sample. The sequence was collected from a female donor with breast cancer. Some clones in this sample may be carry-over from other donors' samples. The rearrangement combines TRBV7-9 with TRBJ1-1; TRBD1 could be the D gene, as 5 bases match. Sequencing was done on a sample of axillary lymph node tissue. The nucleotide sequence reads as follows: TGTACCAGCAGCTTAGCGGTGACAGCCTTGAACACTGAAGCTTTCTTT. This yields the protein CTSSLAVTALNTEAFF.